One sample yielded the 30 T cell receptor beta chains listed below, sequenced in a study of blood T cell repertoires in COVID-19. Method: immunoSEQ multiplex PCR; TCRdb's copy keeps in-frame clones and lacks some. The data show under 150,000 clones, 88% seen once. Sequences were obtained from peripheral blood. These receptors were taken from a human donor in a cohort sampled during active COVID-19.

The chain carries TRBV19 and TRBJ1-3; tentative D call: TRBD1 (5 bases). The CDR3 has 14 residues. CDR1 LNHDA and CDR2 SQIVND come from the germline V gene (reference sequence). Deletions cut 7 bases from V and 3 bases from J, with 13 bases between. CDR3 DNA: TGTGCCAGTACTGGGGCAGGCCTTGGAAACACCATATATTTT. Translation gives CASTGAGLGNTIYF. Full variable domain (outside the CDR3, taken from reference TRBV19 and TRBJ1-3): DGGITQSPKYLFRKEGQNVTLSCEQNLNHDAMYWYRQDPGQGLRLIYYSQIVNDFQKGDIAEGYSVSREKKESFPLTVTSAQKNPTAFYLCASTGAGLGNTIYFGEGSWLTVV.

The chain uses TRBV7-3 and TRBJ2-5; 11 bases are shared with TRBD2. J lost 4 bases, V lost 2 bases, and 0 bases had no gene match. Per germline, CDR1 SGHTA and CDR2 FQGTGA. The CDR3 length is 14 residues. CDR3 protein: CASSLGTSGETQYF. Written as DNA, the CDR3 is TGTGCCAGCAGCTTAGGGACTAGCGGAGAGACCCAGTACTTC.

In regard to this clone: Mismatch with germline at one junction end may stem from a read error. The chain uses TRBV7-7 and TRBJ2-5, with TRBD1 as a possible D gene (5 bases). Germline V gene lookup returns CDR1 SSHAT and CDR2 FNYEAQ (reference sequence). There are 14 residues in the CDR3. In DNA, the CDR3 is TGTGCTAGCAGCTCTGGACATTTGCAAGAGACCCAGTACTTC. Translation: CASSSGHLQETQYF.

V is TRBV5-4 and J is TRBJ1-3, with D possibly TRBD1 on 5 matching bases. Trimming stripped 4 bases from V and 0 bases from J, with 20 bases between. Germline V lookup: CDR1 SGHNT, CDR2 YYREEE (reference sequence). This CDR3 comprises 18 residues. CDR3 sequence reads: CASSQLSGQGFSGNTIYF. The CDR3 DNA follows: TGTGCCAGCAGCCAACTCTCCGGGCAGGGCTTCTCTGGAAACACCATATATTTT.

The chain has TRBV19 and TRBJ2-2, with no clear D. The CDR3 loop spans 14 amino acids. Germline V lookup: CDR1 LNHDA, CDR2 SQIVND (reference sequence). Trimming cost V 6 bases and J 1 base, with 9 bases left between them. CDR3 sequence reads: CASSPGWNTGELFF. In DNA, the CDR3 is TGTGCCAGTAGCCCAGGATGGAACACCGGGGAGCTGTTTTTT.

The chain couples TRBV5-6 to TRBJ2-7; D may be TRBD1 (6 bases). The CDR3 runs to 16 residues. The germline V gene encodes CDR1 SGHDT and CDR2 YYEEEE. Trimming removed 2 bases at V and 0 bases at J, with 15 bases between. DNA for the CDR3: TGTGCCAGCAGCTTAGGACAGCACCTTAGCTCCTACGAGCAGTACTTC. Its translation: CASSLGQHLSSYEQYF.

The CDR3 DNA follows: TGTGCCAGCAGCCAAGACGTCGATAAAGCGGGGGTTAGAAAAGATACGCAGTATTTT. Protein product: CASSQDVDKAGVRKDTQYF. This chain uses TRBV4-2 with TRBJ2-3; 8 bases are a match to TRBD2. V was pared by 0 bases and J by 5 bases, with 16 bases of the junction left unmatched. The length of the CDR3 is 19 residues. Germline CDR1 reads LGHNA; CDR2 reads YNFKEQ.

This chain connects TRBV19 to TRBJ1-3; 8 nucleotides agree with TRBD1. Losses at the gene ends were 3 bases for V and 0 bases for J; bases not matched to a gene: 16. CDR3 size: 20 residues. Germline lookup yields CDR1 LNHDA and CDR2 SQIVND (reference sequence). The CDR3 region has the DNA TGTGCCAGTAGTATTTCTTACCCCTGGACAGGGCCGAGCTCTGGAAACACCATATATTTT. This encodes CASSISYPWTGPSSGNTIYF.

The chain combines TRBV4-2 with TRBJ2-5; D possibly corresponds to TRBD2 (6 bases). This CDR3 is built from 16 residues. Germline loops: CDR1 LGHNA, CDR2 YNFKEQ. The V end lost 1 base, the J end lost 5 bases, and 17 bases lay between the germline ends. The CDR3 DNA reads TGTGCCAGCAGCCAAGGAGCCCCGGGGGTTGGGGAGACCCAGTACTTC. Encoded protein: CASSQGAPGVGETQYF.

The chain couples TRBV7-9 to TRBJ2-7; a weak D match, TRBD2 (6 bases). There are 13 residues in the CDR3. The V and J ends lost 6 bases and 3 bases respectively, with 12 bases between them. Germline CDR1 and CDR2: SEHNR and FQNEAQ (reference sequence). The CDR3 region is CASRPGLLYEQYF. CDR3 in DNA: TGTGCCAGCAGGCCGGGACTCCTCTACGAGCAGTACTTC.

The rearrangement uses TRBV6-5 and TRBJ1-2; 7 positions agree with TRBD1. The CDR3 length is 15 residues. V trimming: 7 bases; J trimming: 4 bases; junction bases outside the gene matches: 12. From germline, CDR1 is MNHEY and CDR2 SVGAGI. The CDR3 protein is CASTMITGAGYGYTF. DNA for the CDR3: TGTGCCAGCACCATGATTACAGGGGCAGGCTATGGCTACACCTTC.

The rearrangement joins TRBV14 to TRBJ1-4, with D unclear. Looked up from germline, CDR1 is SGHDN and CDR2 is FVKESK. CDR3 size: 15 residues. The ends were cut back, 1 base at V and 5 bases at J, with 11 bases in the middle. The DNA of the CDR3 is TGTGCCAGCAGCCAAGTTTACAGCTTCAATGAAAAACTGTTTTTT. It is translated as CASSQVYSFNEKLFF.

The chain has TRBV7-2 and TRBJ2-7; 9 bases line up with TRBD2. This CDR3 contains 14 residues. The J segment lost 3 bases and the V segment lost 3 bases, leaving 3 bases of the junction unmatched. CDR1 and CDR2 from the germline V gene are SGHTA and FQGNSA. CDR3 protein: CASSFGGGDYEQYF. Written as DNA, the CDR3 is TGTGCCAGCAGCTTCGGCGGGGGGGACTACGAGCAGTACTTC. Full variable domain (outside the CDR3, taken from reference TRBV7-2 and TRBJ2-7): GAGVSQSPSNKVTEKGKDVELRCDPISGHTALYWYRQSLGQGLEFLIYFQGNSAPDKSGLPSDRFSAERTGGSVSTLTIQRTQQEDSAVYLCASSFGGGDYEQYFGPGTRLTVT.

This rearrangement joins TRBV9 to TRBJ2-5; perhaps TRBD1 as D (5 bases). Trimming removed 4 bases from V and 2 bases from J, with 15 bases in between. Germline CDR1 and CDR2: SGDLS and YYNGEE. The CDR3 sequence is 15 residues long. The CDR3 is CASSPRAREQETQYF. CDR3 bases: TGTGCCAGCAGCCCAAGGGCCAGGGAACAAGAGACCCAGTACTTC.

The chain combines TRBV5-1 with TRBJ2-1, with D hard to call. Trimming pared 3 bases from V and 4 bases from J, leaving 8 bases between. Per germline, CDR1 SGHRS and CDR2 YFSETQ. This CDR3 spans 13 amino acids. CDR3 sequence reads: CASSSGSYNEQFF. CDR3 bases: TGCGCCAGCAGCTCCGGGTCGTACAATGAGCAGTTCTTC. The whole variable domain, remainder taken from reference TRBV5-1 and TRBJ2-1, is KAGVTQTPRYLIKTRGQQVTLSCSPISGHRSVSWYQQTPGQGLQFLFEYFSETQRNKGNFPGRFSGRQFSNSRSEMNVSTLELGDSALYLCASSSGSYNEQFFGPGTRLTVL.

V and J are TRBV29-1 and TRBJ2-7, with a tentative D call TRBD1 (6 bases). CDR1 and CDR2 (germline): SQVTM, ANQGSEA. The CDR3 contains 17 residues. Trimming removed 3 bases from V and 3 bases from J, with 24 bases in between. DNA of the CDR3: TGCAGCGTTGAGGCTGTTGGACAGCGACTCCGGGTCTACGAGCAGTACTTC. Translated, it gives CSVEAVGQRLRVYEQYF.

This clone has only one observation. The chain links TRBV7-2 to TRBJ2-5, with TRBD2 matching over 11 bases. Germline lookup yields CDR1 SGHTA and CDR2 FQGNSA. CDR3 size: 15 residues. V lost 3 bases to trimming and J lost 1 base; unmatched junction nucleotides: 1. CDR3 nucleotides: TGTGCCAGCAGCTTTCTAGCGGGGGGCCAAGAGACCCAGTACTTC. It specifies CASSFLAGGQETQYF.

A single count supports this clone. V and J are TRBV7-9 and TRBJ1-1, with 8 nucleotides matching TRBD1. V lost 5 bases, J lost 1 base, and 6 bases stayed unmatched. CDR1 and CDR2 from the germline V gene are SEHNR and FQNEAQ (reference sequence). The length of the CDR3 is 15 residues. The CDR3 coding sequence is TGTGCCAGCAGCCGACAGGGGAGGGGGAACACTGAAGCTTTCTTT. This codes for CASSRQGRGNTEAFF.

This clone was recorded a few times. This sequence joins TRBV6-5 and TRBJ2-7, with D possibly matching TRBD1 (6 bases). This CDR3 spans 14 amino acids. Deletions cut 7 bases from V and 0 bases from J, with 13 bases between. The germline V gene encodes CDR1 MNHEY and CDR2 SVGAGI. CDR3 in DNA: TGTGCCAGCAAGAACGACAGGAGCTCCTACGAGCAGTACTTC. Protein sequence: CASKNDRSSYEQYF.

This chain joins TRBV6-5 and TRBJ2-2; D uncertain. Germline values: CDR1 MNHEY, CDR2 SVGAGI. Trimming left V 7 bases short and J 1 base short, with 7 bases between. This CDR3 comprises 13 residues. The CDR3 DNA sequence: TGTGCCAGCATGGGCCGGAACACCGGGGAGCTGTTTTTT. Translation: CASMGRNTGELFF.

This chain connects TRBV20-1 to TRBJ2-7, with D hard to call. Germline V gene lookup returns CDR1 DFQATT and CDR2 SNEGSKA (reference sequence). The CDR3 has 11 amino acids. Trimming left V 0 bases short and J 5 bases short, with 5 bases between. CDR3 nucleotide sequence: TGCAGTGCTAGAGATTCCAACGAGCAGTACTTC. The encoded protein is CSARDSNEQYF.

The chain is built from TRBV7-9 and TRBJ2-5; TRBD2 is a possible D gene (6 bases). V gave up 6 bases and J gave up 1 base, with 15 bases separating them. Germline lookup yields CDR1 SEHNR and CDR2 FQNEAQ (reference sequence). The CDR3 totals 15 residues. The CDR3 bases are TGTGCCAGCAGGCCTCGGGGAGGAGTCCAAGAGACCCAGTACTTC. Its protein product is CASRPRGGVQETQYF. Full variable domain (outside the CDR3, taken from reference TRBV7-9 and TRBJ2-5): DTGVSQNPRHKITKRGQNVTFRCDPISEHNRLYWYRQTLGQGPEFLTYFQNEAQLEKSRLLSDRFSAERPKGSFSTLEIQRTEQGDSAMYLCASRPRGGVQETQYFGPGTRLLVL.

In DNA, the CDR3 is TGTGCCAGCAGCCGGGGCCGGGACAGGGTCTCTGGGGCCAACGTCCTGACTTTC. It is translated as CASSRGRDRVSGANVLTF. V and J are TRBV27 and TRBJ2-6, with TRBD1 matching over 9 bases. The CDR3 covers 18 residues. Germline V gene lookup returns CDR1 MNHEY and CDR2 SMNVEV (reference sequence). With V trimmed by 6 bases and J by 0 bases, 9 bases remained unmatched.

V is TRBV7-8 and J is TRBJ2-2; possibly TRBD1 for D (6 bases). V gave up 4 bases and J gave up 2 bases, with 11 bases separating them. The germline gives CDR1 SGHVS, CDR2 FQNEAQ. CDR3 length equals 15 residues. CDR3 coding DNA: TGTGCCAGCAGCTCCGGGACATCTAACACCGGGGAGCTGTTTTTT. This codes for CASSSGTSNTGELFF.

This rearrangement joins TRBV12-5 to TRBJ1-5, with 7 bases fitting TRBD1. Trimming took 5 bases from V and 3 from J; bases not matched to a gene: 4. The CDR3 is made up of 14 amino acids. The V gene's germline CDR1 is LGHNT and CDR2 FRNRAP. The CDR3 region is CASGGGQINQPQHF. As DNA, the CDR3 is TGTGCTAGTGGTGGGGGACAGATCAATCAGCCCCAGCATTTT.

A single count supports this clone. The rearrangement joins TRBV6-5 to TRBJ1-2; D not certain. V was shortened by 0 bases and J by 6 bases, with 8 bases between the two germline ends. CDR1 and CDR2 from the germline V gene are MNHEY and SVGAGI. This CDR3 has 13 residues. The CDR3 DNA follows: TGTGCCAGCAGTTACTCGGTACTTAATGGCTACACCTTC. Protein: CASSYSVLNGYTF.

The chain recombines TRBV27 with TRBJ2-5, with D hard to call. Germline lookup yields CDR1 MNHEY and CDR2 SMNVEV (reference sequence). V shed 0 bases and J shed 4 bases, with 6 bases lying between them. This CDR3 region has 13 residues. CDR3 loop: CASSLSRLETQYF. The CDR3 DNA sequence: TGTGCCAGCAGTTTATCGAGGCTAGAGACCCAGTACTTC.

This chain links TRBV12-3 or TRBV12-4 with TRBJ1-1, with a possible D match to TRBD1 (6 bases). The V end was cut by 3 bases, the J end by 4 bases, with 9 bases between. The CDR3 sequence is 13 residues long. DNA of the CDR3: TGTGCCAGCAGTTTCAGGACAGTCACTGAAGCTTTCTTT. It specifies CASSFRTVTEAFF.

For the CDR3, the DNA is TGTGCCTCAAACAGGGTGGTCTATGGCTACACCTTC. Residues: CASNRVVYGYTF. The chain has TRBV30 and TRBJ1-2; D is possibly TRBD1 (6 bases). The CDR3 is 12 amino acids. V lost 7 bases, J lost 4 bases, and 13 bases lay in between. Germline values: CDR1 GTSNPN, CDR2 SVGIG (reference sequence).

J is TRBJ2-1 and V is TRBV4-1; a possible D gene is TRBD1 (6 bases). Trimming left V 3 bases short and J 6 bases short, with 15 bases between. This CDR3 spans 15 amino acids. The germline V gene encodes CDR1 MGHRA and CDR2 YSYEKL. CDR3 amino acids: CASSHHREGGNEQFF. The CDR3 bases are TGCGCCAGCAGCCACCACAGGGAAGGGGGCAATGAGCAGTTCTTC.